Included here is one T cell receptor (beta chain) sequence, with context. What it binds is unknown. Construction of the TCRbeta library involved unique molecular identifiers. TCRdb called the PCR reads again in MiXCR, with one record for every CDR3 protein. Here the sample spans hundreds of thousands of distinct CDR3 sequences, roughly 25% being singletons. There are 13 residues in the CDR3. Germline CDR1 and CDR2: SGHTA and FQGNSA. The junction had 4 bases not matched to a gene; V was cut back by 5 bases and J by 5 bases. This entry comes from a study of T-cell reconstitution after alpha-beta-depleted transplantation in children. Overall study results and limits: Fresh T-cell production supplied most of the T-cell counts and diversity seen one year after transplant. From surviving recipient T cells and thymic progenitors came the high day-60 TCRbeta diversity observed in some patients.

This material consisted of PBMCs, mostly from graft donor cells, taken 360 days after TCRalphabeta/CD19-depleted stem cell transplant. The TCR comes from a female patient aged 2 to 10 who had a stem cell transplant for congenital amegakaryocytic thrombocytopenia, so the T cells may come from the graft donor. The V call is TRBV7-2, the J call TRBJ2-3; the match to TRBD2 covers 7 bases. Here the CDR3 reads CASSPSGGDTQYF. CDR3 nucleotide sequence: TGTGCCAGCAGCCCTAGCGGCGGAGATACGCAGTATTTT. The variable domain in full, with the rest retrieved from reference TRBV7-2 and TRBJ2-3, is GAGVSQSPSNKVTEKGKDVELRCDPISGHTALYWYRQSLGQGLEFLIYFQGNSAPDKSGLPSDRFSAERTGGSVSTLTIQRTQQEDSAVYLCASSPSGGDTQYFGPGTRLTVL.